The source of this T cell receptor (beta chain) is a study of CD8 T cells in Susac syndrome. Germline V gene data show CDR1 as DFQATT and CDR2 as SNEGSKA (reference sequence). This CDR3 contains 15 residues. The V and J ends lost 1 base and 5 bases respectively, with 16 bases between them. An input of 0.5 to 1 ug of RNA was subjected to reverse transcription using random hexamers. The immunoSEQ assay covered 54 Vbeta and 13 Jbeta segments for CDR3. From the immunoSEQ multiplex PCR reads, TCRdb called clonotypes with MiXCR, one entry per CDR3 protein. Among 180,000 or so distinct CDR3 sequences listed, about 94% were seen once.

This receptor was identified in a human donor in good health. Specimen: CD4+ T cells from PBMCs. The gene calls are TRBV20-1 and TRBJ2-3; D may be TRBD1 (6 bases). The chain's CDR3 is CSARVLGAAIDTQYF. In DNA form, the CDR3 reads TGCAGTGCTAGAGTTCTGGGGGCGGCCATAGATACGCAGTATTTT.